The text below deals with one T cell receptor beta chain. No antigen is known for it. The data were taken from a study of cytomegalovirus exposure and HLA in healthy donors. Study context: The 90 to 150 validation repertoires used the same platform as the roughly 670 first-cohort repertoires, a later analysis reported.

Among the 110 or so subjects of the validation cohort, separate from the approximately 700-subject first cohort, were the donors. Whole-study results and caveats: In vitro assays verified that three CMV-associated chains recognized CMV antigens specifically.

V gave up 3 bases and J gave up 4 bases; unmatched junction bases: 6. Germline V gene data show CDR1 as SQVTM and CDR2 as ANQGSEA. The CDR3 sequence is 14 residues long. Produced via immunoSEQ multiplex PCR; TCRdb's table is partial and in-frame only. The sample has about 140,000 clones; roughly 86% are singletons. Sequencing was performed on PBMCs. The J gene is TRBJ1-2, the V gene TRBV29-1, with TRBD1 matching 9 bases. This receptor was identified in a woman in her 30s in good health and CMV-seronegative. The CDR3, as DNA: TGCAGCGTTGACCTACAGGGGGCGGGCTATGGCTACACCTTC. It specifies CSVDLQGAGYGYTF.